One and the same sample provided the 13 T cell receptor beta chains below, sequenced in a study of shared clonotypes between healthy human individuals. Some clones are missing from TCRdb's copy, which holds only in-frame ones; the method was immunoSEQ multiplex PCR. The sample yields over a million clones, around 98.5% seen once. Source material: naive CD4+ T cells sorted from blood. Subset in this sample: CD45RA+ positively selected. All receptors come from a man aged 25-45 years in good health.

This chain uses TRBV6-6 with TRBJ2-7; D is ambiguous. CDR1 and CDR2 from the germline V gene are MNHNY and SVGAGI (reference sequence). Between the trimmed V and J ends, which lost 4 bases and 3 bases, there was a span of 7 bases. The CDR3 consists of 12 residues. Here the CDR3 DNA reads TGTGCCAGCAGTTCTGGGATCTACGAGCAGTACTTC. Encoded protein: CASSSGIYEQYF.

The chain employs TRBV5-4 and TRBJ2-7; D call uncertain. The germline gives CDR1 SGHNT, CDR2 YYREEE (reference sequence). There are 14 residues in the CDR3. Trimming shortened V by 4 bases and J by 0 bases, and 11 bases separated the two germline ends. In nucleotides, the CDR3 is TGTGCCAGCAGCGCTGAAGTTAGCTCCTACGAGCAGTACTTC. Translated: CASSAEVSSYEQYF.

J is TRBJ1-1 and V is TRBV10-2; D gene unclear. Trimming left V 4 bases short and J 0 bases short, with 9 bases between. The CDR3 consists of 14 residues. CDR1 and CDR2 (germline): WSHSY, SAAADI. The CDR3 loop reads CASSAPVMNTEAFF. The CDR3 nucleotides read TGCGCCAGCAGTGCTCCAGTGATGAACACTGAAGCTTTCTTT.

This chain links TRBV4-1 with TRBJ2-7; the D gene is possibly TRBD2 (6 bases). CDR3 size: 14 residues. The germline V gene has CDR1 MGHRA and CDR2 YSYEKL. The V end lost 11 bases, the J end lost 3 bases, and 20 bases lay between the germline ends. CDR3 residues: CASVRRQGGYEQYF. CDR3 bases: TGCGCCTCCGTTAGACGGCAGGGAGGCTACGAGCAGTACTTC.

This chain joins TRBV29-1 and TRBJ1-2; no reliable D call. V was pared by 4 bases and J by 6 bases, with 12 bases between. Germline V CDR1 and CDR2: SQVTM, ANQGSEA. The CDR3 runs to 12 residues. The CDR3 loop reads CSVVPLTDGYTF. The DNA for the CDR3 is TGCAGCGTTGTCCCCCTAACAGATGGCTACACCTTC. Variable domain in full (rest from reference TRBV29-1 and TRBJ1-2): SAVISQKPSRDICQRGTSLTIQCQVDSQVTMMFWYRQQPGQSLTLIATANQGSEATYESGFVIDKFPISRPNLTFSTLTVSNMSPEDSSIYLCSVVPLTDGYTFGSGTRLTVV.

Comment on this clone: The sample carries other DNA sequences with the same CDR3. The rearrangement links TRBV9 to TRBJ1-2, with 7 bases aligning to TRBD1. CDR1 and CDR2 (germline): SGDLS, YYNGEE. The V segment lost 2 bases and the J segment 2 bases; nucleotides outside the gene matches: 0. CDR3 size: 13 residues. In DNA form, the CDR3 reads TGTGCCAGCAGCGTGACAGGGAACTATGGCTACACCTTC. As protein: CASSVTGNYGYTF.

The chain couples TRBV6-4 to TRBJ2-2; TRBD1 matches 9 bases. The V gene end was trimmed by 4 bases and the J gene end by 1 base; junction bases not matched to a gene: 4. CDR1 and CDR2 (germline): MRHNA, SNTAGT. The CDR3 contains 16 residues. In nucleotides, the CDR3 is TGTGCCAGCAGTGTCCCGGGACAGGGGAACACCGGGGAGCTGTTTTTT. As protein: CASSVPGQGNTGELFF.

Note on this clone: This same CDR3 is encoded by further DNA sequences in the sample. This rearrangement joins TRBV11-2 to TRBJ2-7, with 7 bases matching TRBD1. CDR1 and CDR2 (germline): SGHAT, FQNNGV. The V gene end was trimmed by 1 base and the J gene end by 1 base; junction bases not matched to a gene: 1. CDR3 length: 14 amino acids. The CDR3 here is CASSLGDSSYEQYF. CDR3 sequence (DNA): TGTGCCAGCAGCTTAGGGGACAGTTCCTACGAGCAGTACTTC.

The V call is TRBV7-9, the J call TRBJ2-1; 7 positions agree with TRBD1. J gave up 4 bases and V 5 bases, and 2 bases lay outside the gene matches. Germline CDR1 and CDR2: SEHNR and FQNEAQ (reference sequence). The CDR3 contains 13 residues. Here the CDR3 reads CASSEGQYNEQFF. CDR3 DNA: TGTGCCAGCAGCGAGGGACAGTACAATGAGCAGTTCTTC.

The CDR3: CASSPLGRTDTQYF. The CDR3 DNA reads TGTGCCAGCTCCCCATTGGGTCGCACAGATACGCAGTATTTT. The chain couples TRBV18 to TRBJ2-3; D unresolved. Trimming shortened V by 6 bases and J by 1 base, and 11 bases separated the two germline ends. The CDR3 is made up of 14 amino acids. Germline-derived CDR1 and CDR2 are KGHSH and LQKENI.

This clone was recorded once. This rearrangement joins TRBV27 to TRBJ2-7; tentative D call: TRBD1 (6 bases). Between the trimmed V and J ends, which lost 5 bases and 6 bases, there was a span of 17 bases. CDR3 length: 14 residues. Looked up from germline, CDR1 is MNHEY and CDR2 is SMNVEV (reference sequence). The DNA for the CDR3 is TGTGCCAGCAGTCCCTTGACAGGTGTGCGCGAGCAGTACTTC. This translates into CASSPLTGVREQYF.

On this clone: This sample also contains other DNA sequences that code for the same CDR3. The chain recombines TRBV18 with TRBJ2-1, with a weak D call TRBD1 (5 bases). Per germline, CDR1 KGHSH and CDR2 LQKENI. V lost 3 bases and J 9 bases, leaving 9 bases between the germline ends. This CDR3 has 12 amino acids. For the CDR3, the DNA is TGTGCCAGCTCACCGCCTAGGGGTGAGCAGTTCTTC. This translates into CASSPPRGEQFF. Supplemented by reference TRBV18 and TRBJ2-1, the full variable domain reads NAGVMQNPRHLVRRRGQEARLRCSPMKGHSHVYWYRQLPEEGLKFMVYLQKENIIDESGMPKERFSAEFPKEGPSILRIQQVVRGDSAAYFCASSPPRGEQFFGPGTRLTVL.

The rearrangement uses TRBV11-2 and TRBJ2-7, with D uncertain. There are 13 residues in the CDR3. CDR1 is SGHAT, CDR2 FQNNGV, per germline. Trimming cost V 3 bases and J 0 bases, with 6 bases left between them. The CDR3 region is CASSLELSYEQYF. Here the CDR3 DNA reads TGTGCCAGCAGCTTGGAACTCTCCTACGAGCAGTACTTC. Filled out from reference TRBV11-2 and TRBJ2-7, the complete variable domain reads EAGVAQSPRYKIIEKRQSVAFWCNPISGHATLYWYQQILGQGPKLLIQFQNNGVVDDSQLPKDRFSAERLKGVDSTLKIQPAKLEDSAVYLCASSLELSYEQYFGPGTRLTVT.